These 28 T cell receptor beta chains came from one sample sequenced in a study of T cells in localized non-small cell lung cancer (dated by TCRdb to 2018 to 2021). The receptor library was made with the immunoSEQ multiplex PCR assay. Sourced from immuneACCESS, this table was stored by TCRdb with only in-frame sequences that have V and J called. A share of the clones is absent; for the studies checked, an unresolved V gene accounts for under half, and the remainder has no known explanation. The sample yields around 21,000 clones; about 90% were counted once. The top ten hold around 7% of the sample. The material was peripheral blood, obtained before any cancer treatment. These receptors came from a male donor aged 60 or over with stage I squamous cell lung carcinoma.

This rearrangement joins TRBV19 to TRBJ2-2; TRBD2 agrees at 7 bases. Per germline, CDR1 LNHDA and CDR2 SQIVND (reference sequence). The CDR3 loop spans 15 amino acids. V lost 3 bases and J lost 6; bases outside the gene matches: 7. The CDR3 DNA reads TGTGCCAGTAGTATCGGGACTATTGTCGCCGGGGAGCTGTTTTTT. The encoded protein is CASSIGTIVAGELFF.

V usage is TRBV5-1 and J usage is TRBJ2-1, with D possibly being TRBD2 (5 bases). The CDR3 covers 16 residues. V was cut by 4 bases and J by 0 bases, with 14 bases left in between. Germline loops: CDR1 SGHRS, CDR2 YFSETQ. CDR3 residues: CASSPPGESSYNEQFF. In nucleotides, the CDR3 is TGCGCCAGCAGCCCCCCCGGGGAGAGCTCCTACAATGAGCAGTTCTTC.

The V gene is TRBV9, the J gene TRBJ1-2, with 11 bases lining up with TRBD1. Losses at the gene ends were 4 bases for V and 7 bases for J; bases not matched to a gene: 6. The CDR3 is 14 residues long. Per the germline V gene, CDR1 is SGDLS and CDR2 is YYNGEE. The DNA of the CDR3 is TGTGCCAGCAGCCCTAGTGGGACAGGGGGTGGCTACACCTTC. Translating it yields CASSPSGTGGGYTF.

The chain joins TRBV19 to TRBJ2-2; tentative D call: TRBD2 (5 bases). Between the trimmed V and J ends, which lost 3 bases and 5 bases, there was a span of 16 bases. The germline CDR1 and CDR2 sequences are LNHDA and SQIVND (reference sequence). CDR3 length: 16 amino acids. CDR3 in DNA: TGTGCCAGTAGTATTGTACGGGGTGGGAGAACCGGGGAGCTGTTTTTT. Translating it yields CASSIVRGGRTGELFF.

The J gene is TRBJ1-6, the V gene TRBV2, with D hard to call. Germline CDR1 reads SNHLY; CDR2 reads FYNNEI. The V and J ends lost 7 bases and 6 bases respectively, with 13 bases between them. The CDR3 length is 14 residues. CDR3 region: CASTWDRSNSPLHF. The CDR3 nucleotides are TGTGCCAGCACCTGGGATAGGTCTAATTCACCCCTCCACTTT.

The J gene is TRBJ2-4, the V gene TRBV27; D might be TRBD1 (5 bases). Germline values: CDR1 MNHEY, CDR2 SMNVEV (reference sequence). This CDR3 comprises 16 residues. Between the trimmed V and J ends, which lost 1 base and 1 base, there was a span of 11 bases. The CDR3 spells CASSLWGQGAKNIQYF. The DNA of the CDR3 is TGTGCCAGCAGTTTATGGGGCCAGGGCGCCAAAAACATTCAGTACTTC.

This chain links TRBV29-1 with TRBJ1-1; TRBD1 matches 7 bases. J gave up 1 base and V 3 bases, and 2 bases lay outside the gene matches. CDR1 and CDR2 from the germline V gene are SQVTM and ANQGSEA. The CDR3 totals 13 residues. This CDR3 reads CSVDRGKNTEAFF. The CDR3, as DNA: TGCAGCGTTGACAGGGGGAAGAACACTGAAGCTTTCTTT.

V gene TRBV19 combines with J gene TRBJ2-7, with 7 bases aligning to TRBD1. This CDR3 is built from 14 residues. The V segment lost 2 bases and the J segment 2 bases; nucleotides outside the gene matches: 3. Germline loops: CDR1 LNHDA, CDR2 SQIVND (reference sequence). The CDR3 loop is CASSIRTGTYEQYF. The CDR3 nucleotides read TGTGCCAGTAGTATAAGGACAGGCACCTACGAGCAGTACTTC.

The chain links TRBV5-1 to TRBJ1-2, with D perhaps TRBD1 (5 bases). This CDR3 is 14 amino acids long. V shed 0 bases and J shed 4 bases, with 10 bases lying between them. Germline loops: CDR1 SGHRS, CDR2 YFSETQ. The CDR3 loop reads CASSLEGTSYGYTF. CDR3 sequence (DNA): TGCGCCAGCAGCTTGGAAGGGACGAGCTATGGCTACACCTTC.

The genes are TRBV30 and TRBJ1-2, with D unclear. The CDR3 contains 12 residues. V lost 8 bases and J lost 6, with 16 bases in between. CDR1 is GTSNPN, CDR2 SVGIG, per germline (reference sequence). CDR3: CARLWGGDGYTF. Written as DNA, the CDR3 is TGTGCCCGGCTGTGGGGTGGGGATGGCTACACCTTC.

In DNA form, the CDR3 reads TGTGCCAGCAGCTTTGCTGCTTCATATGGCTACACCTTC. Amino acids: CASSFAASYGYTF. This chain uses TRBV7-2 with TRBJ1-2; no firm D call. V was clipped by 3 bases and J by 5 bases, with 10 bases between them. This CDR3 is built from 13 residues. Germline V gives CDR1 SGHTA, CDR2 FQGNSA.

This rearrangement joins TRBV15 to TRBJ2-1; D is possibly TRBD1 (5 bases). The V gene lost 6 bases and the J gene lost 9 bases, with 15 bases spanning the gap. Germline V lookup: CDR1 LNHNV, CDR2 YYDKDF (reference sequence). There are 13 residues in the CDR3. The CDR3 coding sequence is TGTGCCACCAGAATTCCGGCCACAGGTGAGCAGTTCTTC. Translated: CATRIPATGEQFF.

V and J are TRBV10-3 and TRBJ1-4; D ambiguous. Germline CDR1 is ENHRY and CDR2 is SYGVKD. The CDR3 is made up of 15 amino acids. Trimming removed 2 bases from V and 9 bases from J, with 16 bases in between. CDR3 in amino acids: CAISETGRLGQKLFF. The CDR3 DNA follows: TGTGCCATCAGTGAGACGGGCAGGCTTGGGCAAAAACTGTTTTTT.

This chain uses TRBV19 with TRBJ2-2, with 7 bases identical to TRBD2. Germline loops: CDR1 LNHDA, CDR2 SQIVND (reference sequence). The J segment lost 8 bases and the V segment lost 9 bases, leaving 12 bases of the junction unmatched. This CDR3 spans 14 amino acids. The CDR3 nucleotides read TGTGCCAGCACTCGAACGGGGGGTGGTGGGGAGCTGTTTTTT. This encodes CASTRTGGGGELFF.

The chain links TRBV29-1 to TRBJ1-5, with 8 bases lining up with TRBD1. The CDR3 runs to 12 residues. Germline V gene sequence: CDR1 SQVTM, CDR2 ANQGSEA. The J segment lost 7 bases and the V segment lost 4 bases, leaving 3 bases of the junction unmatched. The CDR3 reads CSVAGQGQPQHF. CDR3 in DNA: TGCAGCGTTGCCGGACAGGGCCAGCCCCAGCATTTT.

The rearrangement uses TRBV19 and TRBJ1-6, with TRBD1 identical over 9 bases. The CDR3 contains 15 residues. Germline-derived CDR1 and CDR2 are LNHDA and SQIVND (reference sequence). The V segment lost 5 bases and the J segment 9 bases; nucleotides outside the gene matches: 8. DNA of the CDR3: TGTGCCAGTAGTCCCGGGACAGGGAGGGGTTCACCCCTCCACTTT. Translated: CASSPGTGRGSPLHF.

This clone has only a few counts. The chain combines TRBV6-1 with TRBJ1-2; no reliable D call. Germline CDR1 and CDR2: MNHNS and SASEGT. CDR3 length equals 12 residues. The V end lost 4 bases, the J end lost 6 bases, and 9 bases lay between the germline ends. CDR3 in DNA: TGTGCCAGCAGTGCCCGGAGGGATGGCTACACCTTC. This gives the protein CASSARRDGYTF.

The rearrangement uses TRBV19 and TRBJ1-2; TRBD1 aligns across 9 bases. This CDR3 comprises 17 residues. Germline loops: CDR1 LNHDA, CDR2 SQIVND (reference sequence). Losses at the gene ends were 7 bases for V and 6 bases for J; bases not matched to a gene: 18. The CDR3 reads CASTALNYWTGVNGYTF. The CDR3 region has the DNA TGTGCCAGTACCGCTCTAAACTACTGGACAGGGGTTAATGGCTACACCTTC.

The rearrangement uses TRBV9 and TRBJ1-1; 9 nucleotides agree with TRBD1. This CDR3 is 16 amino acids long. Germline loops: CDR1 SGDLS, CDR2 YYNGEE. V lost 5 bases, J lost 9 bases, and 17 bases stayed unmatched. The CDR3 nucleotides read TGTGCCAGCAGTCTTCTTTCGACGGACAGGGGAGAGAAAGCTTTCTTT. Its protein product is CASSLLSTDRGEKAFF.

In the case of this clone: Relative to the germline gene, one junction end is altered; a read error may explain this. V is TRBV2 and J is TRBJ2-5; TRBD1 aligns across 7 bases. The CDR3 has 14 residues. Germline assignment: CDR1 SNHLY and CDR2 FYNNEI. DNA of the CDR3: TGTGCCAGCAGTGGAGACAGGGCTCAAGGGACCCAGTACTTC. Encoded protein: CASSGDRAQGTQYF.

The chain recombines TRBV5-1 with TRBJ2-1; 7 positions match TRBD1. The germline V gene has CDR1 SGHRS and CDR2 YFSETQ. V shed 0 bases, J shed 5 bases, and the junction held 11 bases outside the gene matches. This CDR3 contains 17 residues. CDR3 nucleotide sequence: TGCGCCAGCAGCTTGGCGGGACAGATAGTTTTTGACAATGAGCAGTTCTTC. It specifies CASSLAGQIVFDNEQFF. The full variable domain, its missing parts supplied by reference TRBV5-1 and TRBJ2-1, is KAGVTQTPRYLIKTRGQQVTLSCSPISGHRSVSWYQQTPGQGLQFLFEYFSETQRNKGNFPGRFSGRQFSNSRSEMNVSTLELGDSALYLCASSLAGQIVFDNEQFFGPGTRLTVL.

This clone was observed a few times. The rearrangement joins TRBV4-2 to TRBJ2-3, with 12 nucleotides matching TRBD2. There are 15 residues in the CDR3. Germline CDR1 reads LGHNA; CDR2 reads YNFKEQ. Trimming at V came to 2 bases and at J to 7 bases, leaving 4 bases not matched to a gene. CDR3 region: CASSQLAGGVYTQYF. CDR3 sequence (DNA): TGTGCCAGCAGCCAACTAGCGGGGGGGGTCTATACGCAGTATTTT.

This clone is a singleton in its sample. V and J are TRBV5-1 and TRBJ2-1, with D tentatively TRBD2 (6 bases). The germline V gene has CDR1 SGHRS and CDR2 YFSETQ. This CDR3 comprises 15 residues. V shed 0 bases and J shed 5 bases, with 12 bases lying between them. The CDR3 protein is CASSLGGDFNNEQFF. The CDR3 nucleotides are TGCGCCAGCAGCTTGGGAGGGGACTTTAACAATGAGCAGTTCTTC.

The CDR3 protein is CASSYELQGEAFF. Written as DNA, the CDR3 is TGTGCCAGCAGTTATGAGCTACAGGGGGAAGCTTTCTTT. V and J are TRBV6-5 and TRBJ1-1; 7 positions agree with TRBD1. This CDR3 is 13 amino acids long. CDR1 and CDR2 from the germline V gene are MNHEY and SVGAGI. Trimming cost V 3 bases and J 8 bases; bases outside gene matches: 6.

The chain uses TRBV11-1 and TRBJ1-6; perhaps TRBD1 as D (5 bases). Trimming took off 2 bases at V and 9 bases at J, with 14 bases between the two ends. This CDR3 is built from 15 residues. Germline V gene lookup returns CDR1 SGHAT and CDR2 FQDESV (reference sequence). The CDR3 is CASSLIGTQGSPLHF. CDR3 DNA sequence: TGTGCCAGCAGCTTAATCGGGACTCAGGGTTCACCCCTCCACTTT. The entire variable domain, with the rest obtained from reference TRBV11-1 and TRBJ1-6, is as follows: EAEVAQSPRYKITEKSQAVAFWCDPISGHATLYWYRQILGQGPELLVQFQDESVVDDSQLPKDRFSAERLKGVDSTLKIQPAELGDSAMYLCASSLIGTQGSPLHFGNGTRLTVT.

This clone appeared a few times. J is TRBJ1-3 and V is TRBV5-4; a possible D gene is TRBD1 (5 bases). The length of the CDR3 is 14 residues. Trimming cost V 7 bases and J 3 bases, with 14 bases left between them. CDR1 SGHNT and CDR2 YYREEE come from the germline V gene (reference sequence). The CDR3 nucleotides read TGTGCCAGCGGATTTTCGGGGGTTGGAAACACCATATATTTT. This gives the protein CASGFSGVGNTIYF.

This clone has only one observation. The chain joins TRBV27 to TRBJ1-6; D not certain. V lost 4 bases, J lost 8 bases, and 9 bases lay in between. The CDR3 length is 13 residues. Germline lookup yields CDR1 MNHEY and CDR2 SMNVEV (reference sequence). The CDR3 region is CASSWERDSPLHF. CDR3 nucleotide sequence: TGTGCCAGCAGTTGGGAAAGGGATTCACCCCTCCACTTT.

Remarks on this clone: At one end, the junction sequence differs from germline, possibly due to a read error. Other DNA sequences from this sample encode an identical CDR3 as well. The rearrangement links TRBV6-5 to TRBJ1-6, with D unclear. Germline V gene sequence: CDR1 MNHEY, CDR2 SVGAGI. This CDR3 has 13 amino acids. The CDR3 DNA follows: TGTGCCAGCAGTTACCAACCCCAGGAGCCCCTCCACTTC. It translates to CASSYQPQEPLHF.